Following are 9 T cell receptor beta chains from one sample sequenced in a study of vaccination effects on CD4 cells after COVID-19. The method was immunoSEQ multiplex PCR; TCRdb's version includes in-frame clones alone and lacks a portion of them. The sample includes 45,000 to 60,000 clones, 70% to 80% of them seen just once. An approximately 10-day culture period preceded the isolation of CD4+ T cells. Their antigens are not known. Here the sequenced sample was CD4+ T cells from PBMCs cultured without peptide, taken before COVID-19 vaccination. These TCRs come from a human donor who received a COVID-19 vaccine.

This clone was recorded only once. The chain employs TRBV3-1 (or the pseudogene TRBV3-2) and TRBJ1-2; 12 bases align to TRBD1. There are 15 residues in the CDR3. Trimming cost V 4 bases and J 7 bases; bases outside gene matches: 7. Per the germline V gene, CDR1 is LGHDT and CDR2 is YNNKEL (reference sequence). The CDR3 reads CASSPYGTGGGGYTF. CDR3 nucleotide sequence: TGTGCCAGCAGCCCATACGGGACAGGGGGCGGTGGCTACACCTTC.

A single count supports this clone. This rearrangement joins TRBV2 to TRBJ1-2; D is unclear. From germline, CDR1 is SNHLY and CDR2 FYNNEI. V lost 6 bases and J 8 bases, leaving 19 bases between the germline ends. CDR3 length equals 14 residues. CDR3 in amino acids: CASRGNRINRGYTF. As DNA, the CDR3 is TGTGCCAGCAGGGGAAACAGAATTAACCGCGGCTACACCTTC.

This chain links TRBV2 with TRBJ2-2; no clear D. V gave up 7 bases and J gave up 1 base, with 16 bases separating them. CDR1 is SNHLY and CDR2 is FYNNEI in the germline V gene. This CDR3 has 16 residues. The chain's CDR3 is CASILDRTGNTGELFF. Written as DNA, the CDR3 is TGTGCCAGCATCCTGGACCGCACCGGGAACACCGGGGAGCTGTTTTTT.

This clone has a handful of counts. CDR3 sequence (DNA): TGTGCCAGCAGCTTAGGGGCTAGCGGGGGGGCCCAAGATACGCAGTATTTT. This codes for CASSLGASGGAQDTQYF. The rearrangement links TRBV7-2 to TRBJ2-3; 12 bases are shared with TRBD2. This CDR3 has 17 residues. CDR1 is SGHTA and CDR2 is FQGNSA in the germline V gene. V lost 1 base and J lost 5; bases outside the gene matches: 7.

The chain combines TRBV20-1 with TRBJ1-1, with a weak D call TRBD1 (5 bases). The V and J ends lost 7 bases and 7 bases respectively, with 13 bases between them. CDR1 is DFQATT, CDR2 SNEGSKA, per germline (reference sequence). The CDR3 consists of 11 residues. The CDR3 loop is CSGQNGGEAFF. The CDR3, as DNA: TGCAGTGGACAGAACGGTGGTGAAGCTTTCTTT.

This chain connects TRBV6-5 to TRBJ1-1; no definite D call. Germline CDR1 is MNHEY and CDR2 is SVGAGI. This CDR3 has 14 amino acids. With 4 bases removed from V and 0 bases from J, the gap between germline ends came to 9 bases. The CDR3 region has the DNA TGTGCCAGCAGTTTCGACACCTTGAACACTGAAGCTTTCTTT. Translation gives CASSFDTLNTEAFF.

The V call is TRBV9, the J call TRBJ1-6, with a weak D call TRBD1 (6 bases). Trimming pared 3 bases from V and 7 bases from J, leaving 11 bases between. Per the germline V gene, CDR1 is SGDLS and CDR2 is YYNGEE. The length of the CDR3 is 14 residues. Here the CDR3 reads CASSAGGGNSPLHF. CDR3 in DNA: TGTGCCAGCAGCGCCGGAGGGGGAAATTCACCCCTCCACTTT.

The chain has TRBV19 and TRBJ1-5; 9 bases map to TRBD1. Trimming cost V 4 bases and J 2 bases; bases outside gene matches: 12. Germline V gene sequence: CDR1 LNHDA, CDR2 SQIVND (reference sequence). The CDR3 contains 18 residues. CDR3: CASSKESNRGPGNQPQHF. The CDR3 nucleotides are TGTGCCAGTAGTAAAGAGAGTAACAGGGGGCCTGGCAATCAGCCCCAGCATTTT.

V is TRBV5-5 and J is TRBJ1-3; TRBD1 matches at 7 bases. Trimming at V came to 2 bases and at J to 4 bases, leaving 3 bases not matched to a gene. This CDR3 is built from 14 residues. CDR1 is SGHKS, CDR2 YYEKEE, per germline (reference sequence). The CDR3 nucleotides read TGTGCCAGCAGCTTACAGGGGTACGGAAACACCATATATTTT. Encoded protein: CASSLQGYGNTIYF.